Each of the 32 T cell receptor beta chains below was sequenced from the same sample in a study of OX40 agonist ivuxolimab in advanced cancers. Profiled with immunoSEQ multiplex PCR; TCRdb holds only in-frame clones, not every one. Here the sample spans about 89,000 clones, approximately 91% being singletons. The sample consisted of CD4+ or CD8+ T cells sorted from blood, taken in a trial of the OX40 agonist ivuxolimab. All receptors derive from an adult with an advanced solid tumor such as melanoma, head and neck, liver or kidney cancer.

The V and J genes are TRBV7-6 and TRBJ2-7; D tentatively fits TRBD1 or TRBD2 (5 bases each). This CDR3 is built from 13 residues. CDR1 is SGHVS, CDR2 FNYEAQ, per germline. The V end was cut by 5 bases, the J end by 7 bases, with 15 bases between. The CDR3 bases are TGTGCCAGCAGCCAGGACTCAAAGGGGGAGCAGTACTTC. It encodes CASSQDSKGEQYF.

This clone was recorded once. The chain employs TRBV21-1 and TRBJ2-1; the DNA was not used to check the table's D call, TRBD2. TRBV21-1 is assigned pseudogene status. The CDR3 contains 16 residues. CDR3: CASRCRTSPTYNEQFF. CDR3 in DNA: TGTGCCAGCAGGTGTCGGACTAGCCCGACCTACAATGAGCAGTTCTTC.

In this sample, this clone turned up once. The chain is built from TRBV10-3 and TRBJ1-1; tentative D call: TRBD1 (6 bases). Trimming cost V 6 bases and J 5 bases, with 19 bases left between them. Germline values: CDR1 ENHRY, CDR2 SYGVKD. This CDR3 has 15 residues. This CDR3 reads CAIRDSPPDSTEAFF. The DNA for the CDR3 is TGTGCCATCAGGGACAGCCCCCCCGACTCTACTGAAGCTTTCTTT.

The chain couples TRBV6-5 to TRBJ2-5; D possibly matches TRBD1 or TRBD2 (5 bases each). This CDR3 has 13 amino acids. Germline lookup yields CDR1 MNHEY and CDR2 SVGAGI. Between the trimmed V and J ends, which lost 5 bases and 4 bases, there was a span of 11 bases. The CDR3 region is CASSVRDGETQYF. Written as DNA, the CDR3 is TGTGCCAGCAGTGTTCGGGACGGAGAGACCCAGTACTTC.

The chain couples TRBV30 to TRBJ1-2; a weak D match, TRBD1 (5 bases). The germline V gene encodes CDR1 GTSNPN and CDR2 SVGIG (reference sequence). The CDR3 loop spans 13 amino acids. V was trimmed by 7 bases and J by 4 bases, leaving 16 bases between them. In DNA, the CDR3 is TGTGCCTATCCGGGACCGGGACCCTATGGCTACACCTTC. Translated: CAYPGPGPYGYTF.

The chain is built from TRBV11-1 and TRBJ1-1; 7 nucleotides agree with TRBD1. Trimming removed 6 bases from V and 6 bases from J; junction bases left unmatched: 10. This CDR3 region has 14 residues. CDR1 SGHAT and CDR2 FQDESV come from the germline V gene (reference sequence). CDR3 sequence: CASSSRIGQAEAFF. Here the CDR3 DNA reads TGTGCCAGCAGTTCACGGATCGGACAGGCTGAAGCTTTCTTT.

The chain is built from TRBV7-2 and TRBJ2-7, with 12 bases that match TRBD2. The germline gives CDR1 SGHTA, CDR2 FQGNSA. The V gene end was trimmed by 6 bases and the J gene end by 4 bases; junction bases not matched to a gene: 7. This CDR3 region has 15 residues. CDR3 in amino acids: CASRPSSGGAYEQYF. The CDR3 coding sequence is TGTGCCAGCAGGCCCTCTAGCGGGGGGGCGTACGAGCAGTACTTC. Full variable domain (rest looked up from reference TRBV7-2 and TRBJ2-7): GAGVSQSPSNKVTEKGKDVELRCDPISGHTALYWYRQSLGQGLEFLIYFQGNSAPDKSGLPSDRFSAERTGGSVSTLTIQRTQQEDSAVYLCASRPSSGGAYEQYFGPGTRLTVT.

This clone was detected only once. The V gene is TRBV5-1, the J gene TRBJ2-7, with TRBD1 identical over 10 bases. Germline values: CDR1 SGHRS, CDR2 YFSETQ. The CDR3 contains 16 residues. V shed 2 bases and J 6 bases; nucleotides not matched to a gene: 11. The CDR3 DNA is TGCGCCAGCAGCTTTCGTATTTCGGGACAGGGGACCGAGCAGTACTTC. It yields the protein CASSFRISGQGTEQYF.

This sequence joins TRBV19 and TRBJ2-4; D gene unclear. The V end was cut by 5 bases, the J end by 6 bases, with 11 bases between. Germline V gives CDR1 LNHDA, CDR2 SQIVND (reference sequence). The CDR3 extends over 13 amino acids. CDR3 residues: CASSQNRGNIQYF. For the CDR3, the DNA is TGTGCCAGTAGTCAGAATCGAGGAAACATTCAGTACTTC.

V usage is TRBV6-5 and J usage is TRBJ1-2, with D hard to call. V lost 2 bases, J lost 6 bases, and 13 bases lay in between. Germline CDR1 reads MNHEY; CDR2 reads SVGAGI. The CDR3 totals 14 residues. In nucleotides, the CDR3 is TGTGCCAGCAGTTACGAAAGGGTGACGAATGGCTACACCTTC. Its translation is CASSYERVTNGYTF.

The chain is built from TRBV6-5 and TRBJ1-1, with D possibly matching TRBD1 (5 bases). The CDR3 runs to 16 residues. CDR1 is MNHEY, CDR2 SVGAGI, per germline. V was trimmed by 1 base and J by 0 bases, leaving 12 bases between them. The CDR3 nucleotides read TGTGCCAGCAGTTACTACGGGGGAGGAGTGAACACTGAAGCTTTCTTT. Its translation is CASSYYGGGVNTEAFF.

The V call is TRBV5-1, the J call TRBJ1-2, with D possibly TRBD1 on 6 matching bases. Trimming stripped 1 base from V and 0 bases from J, with 10 bases between. Germline CDR1 is SGHRS and CDR2 is YFSETQ. The CDR3 runs 15 residues. The CDR3 protein is CASSLNTGTNYGYTF. CDR3 DNA: TGCGCCAGCAGCTTGAATACAGGGACTAACTATGGCTACACCTTC.

This chain links TRBV30 with TRBJ2-1, with TRBD2 matching over 13 bases. Trimming at V came to 3 bases and at J to 4 bases, leaving 9 bases not matched to a gene. The CDR3 loop spans 17 amino acids. Germline CDR1 GTSNPN, CDR2 SVGIG (reference sequence). CDR3 DNA sequence: TGTGCCTGGAGAGCGTTTACGGGACTAGCGGGGTACAATGAGCAGTTCTTC. This sequence encodes CAWRAFTGLAGYNEQFF. The variable domain in full, with the rest retrieved from reference TRBV30 and TRBJ2-1, is SQTIHQWPATLVQPVGSPLSLECTVEGTSNPNLYWYRQAAGRGLQLLFYSVGIGQISSEVPQNLSASRPQDRQFILSSKKLLLSDSGFYLCAWRAFTGLAGYNEQFFGPGTRLTVL.

The CDR3 DNA reads as TGTGCCAGCAGCTTAGTAGGAGGGGGTGAGCAGTTCTTC. It is translated as CASSLVGGGEQFF. This chain joins TRBV7-6 and TRBJ2-1; D may correspond to TRBD1 or TRBD2 (6 bases each). The germline gives CDR1 SGHVS, CDR2 FNYEAQ. This CDR3 has 13 residues. Trimming took 1 base from V and 9 from J, leaving 10 bases between them.

The gene calls are TRBV5-4 and TRBJ2-1; D ambiguous. The germline V gene has CDR1 SGHNT and CDR2 YYREEE (reference sequence). Trimming removed 0 bases at V and 2 bases at J, with 9 bases between. The CDR3 contains 15 residues. The CDR3 is CASSLVVETYNEQFF. DNA for the CDR3: TGTGCCAGCAGCTTGGTAGTCGAGACCTACAATGAGCAGTTCTTC.

The rearrangement links TRBV30 to TRBJ1-1; weak D call: TRBD1 (5 bases). Germline V lookup: CDR1 GTSNPN, CDR2 SVGIG (reference sequence). The CDR3 loop spans 12 amino acids. V gave up 7 bases and J gave up 4 bases, with 13 bases separating them. The CDR3 reads CASSPRGTEAFF. In nucleotides, the CDR3 is TGTGCCTCCTCGCCGAGGGGCACTGAAGCTTTCTTT.

V usage is TRBV6-1 and J usage is TRBJ2-7, with D tentatively TRBD1 (5 bases). The CDR3 loop spans 14 amino acids. The germline V gene encodes CDR1 MNHNS and CDR2 SASEGT. Deletions cut 6 bases from V and 3 bases from J, with 15 bases between. The CDR3 loop is CASSRTDKFYEQYF. CDR3 nucleotides: TGTGCCAGCAGCCGAACGGACAAATTCTACGAGCAGTACTTC.

The chain combines TRBV28 with TRBJ1-5; TRBD1 matches at 7 bases. Trimming at V came to 5 bases and at J to 11 bases, leaving 15 bases not matched to a gene. The CDR3 runs 15 residues. Germline V gene sequence: CDR1 MDHEN, CDR2 SYDVKM. The CDR3 loop reads CASSRGTASSKAQHF. The CDR3 coding sequence is TGTGCCAGCAGTCGAGGGACAGCCTCTTCAAAGGCCCAGCATTTT.

The chain combines TRBV5-1 with TRBJ2-1, with a weak D call TRBD2 (5 bases). The CDR3 consists of 16 residues. Per the germline V gene, CDR1 is SGHRS and CDR2 is YFSETQ. V was shortened by 4 bases and J by 1 base, with 15 bases between the two germline ends. CDR3 protein: CASSPLEVRSYNEQFF. In DNA, the CDR3 is TGCGCCAGCAGCCCCCTGGAGGTTAGGTCCTACAATGAGCAGTTCTTC.

The chain uses TRBV2 and TRBJ1-1; D possibly corresponds to TRBD1 (5 bases). Trimming removed 10 bases from V and 2 bases from J, with 26 bases in between. Germline V lookup: CDR1 SNHLY, CDR2 FYNNEI. The CDR3 sequence is 17 residues long. The CDR3 sequence is CATPRGSTGQPNTEAFF. CDR3 bases: TGTGCCACCCCACGCGGGTCCACAGGACAACCAAACACTGAAGCTTTCTTT.

The chain is built from TRBV11-2 and TRBJ1-2; D perhaps matches TRBD1 (5 bases). The germline gives CDR1 SGHAT, CDR2 FQNNGV. The CDR3 consists of 13 residues. V lost 5 bases and J 2 bases, leaving 9 bases between the germline ends. This CDR3 is CASSRGTNYGYTF. The CDR3 bases are TGTGCCAGCAGCCGAGGGACCAACTATGGCTACACCTTC.

The CDR3 loop reads CASSSLGGVEDTQYF. The CDR3 DNA sequence: TGTGCCAGCAGCTCCCTAGGGGGGGTCGAGGATACGCAGTATTTT. The genes are TRBV5-6 and TRBJ2-3; maybe TRBD2 (7 bases). Germline CDR1 and CDR2: SGHDT and YYEEEE. There are 15 residues in the CDR3. Trimming stripped 3 bases from V and 6 bases from J, with 17 bases between.

This chain connects TRBV7-2 to TRBJ1-1, with D perhaps TRBD1 (5 bases). The length of the CDR3 is 15 residues. From germline, CDR1 is SGHTA and CDR2 FQGNSA. V lost 1 base and J lost 3, with 12 bases in between. The CDR3 sequence is CASSLEGKRDTEAFF. CDR3 DNA: TGTGCCAGCAGCTTAGAGGGGAAACGGGACACTGAAGCTTTCTTT.

The CDR3 DNA follows: TGTGCCAGCAGCTTCTTATTGCAGGGGGCTGACAATGAGCAGTTCTTC. It translates to CASSFLLQGADNEQFF. The rearrangement joins TRBV7-2 to TRBJ2-1; 8 positions agree with TRBD1. The CDR3 runs to 16 residues. With V trimmed by 3 bases and J by 5 bases, 9 bases remained unmatched. Per the germline V gene, CDR1 is SGHTA and CDR2 is FQGNSA.

This chain connects TRBV7-9 to TRBJ2-3; 7 bases fit TRBD1. The CDR3 runs 15 residues. In germline, CDR1 is SEHNR, CDR2 FQNEAQ (reference sequence). The junction had 6 bases not matched to a gene; V was cut back by 5 bases and J by 1 base. The CDR3 loop is CASSPGTARTDTQYF. CDR3 in DNA: TGTGCCAGCAGCCCTGGGACAGCTCGCACAGATACGCAGTATTTT.

The V and J genes are TRBV30 and TRBJ2-7; 9 bases line up with TRBD2. The CDR3 is 15 amino acids. Per germline, CDR1 GTSNPN and CDR2 SVGIG (reference sequence). V was pared by 3 bases and J by 4 bases, with 10 bases of the junction left unmatched. Here the CDR3 reads CAWSEGGGAGYEQYF. The CDR3 DNA reads TGTGCCTGGAGCGAGGGCGGGGGGGCCGGTTACGAGCAGTACTTC.

The genes are TRBV7-2 and TRBJ2-7, with a weak D call TRBD1 (6 bases). Germline-derived CDR1 and CDR2 are SGHTA and FQGNSA. V was pared by 5 bases and J by 6 bases, with 11 bases between. The CDR3 spans 12 residues. The CDR3 sequence is CASSDNRAEQYF. The DNA for the CDR3 is TGTGCCAGCAGCGACAACAGGGCCGAGCAGTACTTC.

This chain links TRBV27 with TRBJ2-3; D may be TRBD2 (6 bases). Germline V gene lookup returns CDR1 MNHEY and CDR2 SMNVEV (reference sequence). V was cut by 2 bases and J by 6 bases, with 15 bases left in between. This CDR3 is built from 15 residues. The CDR3 region has the DNA TGTGCCAGCAGTTTAACCCGACTAGTATTCGATACGCAGTATTTT. Protein product: CASSLTRLVFDTQYF.

The rearrangement uses TRBV10-3 and TRBJ2-1; D gene uncertain. V gave up 4 bases and J gave up 4 bases, with 2 bases separating them. The CDR3 sequence is 11 residues long. Germline CDR1 reads ENHRY; CDR2 reads SYGVKD. CDR3 protein: CAISGYNEQFF. The CDR3 DNA reads TGTGCCATCAGTGGGTACAATGAGCAGTTCTTC.

A single count supports this clone. This rearrangement joins TRBV28 to TRBJ2-7; D remains ambiguous. This CDR3 has 11 residues. V lost 5 bases to trimming and J lost 4 bases, with 6 bases between them. The germline V gene has CDR1 MDHEN and CDR2 SYDVKM. The CDR3 loop reads CASSRTYEQYF. The DNA of the CDR3 is TGTGCCAGCAGTCGAACTTACGAGCAGTACTTC.

The chain has TRBV14 and TRBJ1-1; D is uncertain. The CDR3 is made up of 11 amino acids. CDR1 is SGHDN, CDR2 FVKESK, per germline. The germline V and J ends were trimmed by 4 bases and 7 bases, with 7 bases remaining between them. The CDR3 reads CASSRDGEAFF. The CDR3 region has the DNA TGTGCCAGCAGCCGAGACGGTGAAGCTTTCTTT. Based on the CDR3 plus reference TRBV14 and TRBJ1-1, the full variable domain is EAGVTQFPSHSVIEKGQTVTLRCDPISGHDNLYWYRRVMGKEIKFLLHFVKESKQDESGMPNNRFLAERTGGTYSTLKVQPAELEDSGVYFCASSRDGEAFFGQGTRLTVV.

The genes are TRBV13 and TRBJ2-7; D gene unclear. Germline CDR1 is PRHDT and CDR2 is FYEKMQ (reference sequence). Trimming left V 5 bases short and J 2 bases short, with 7 bases between. The CDR3 has 12 residues. The CDR3 nucleotides read TGTGCCAGCAGCCGCCCAACCTACGAGCAGTACTTC. Encoded protein: CASSRPTYEQYF.